This T cell receptor beta chain was captured in a study of T cell responses to AZD1222 COVID-19 vaccine. About the research overall: Doses given second, at about 4 or about 12 weeks, were pooled.

On this clone itself: Its antigen is not identified.

Some clones are missing from TCRdb's copy, which holds only in-frame ones; the method was immunoSEQ multiplex PCR. The sample includes around 160,000 clones, around 88% of them seen just once. The CDR3 sequence is 13 residues long. Trimming left V 7 bases short and J 3 bases short, with 9 bases between. Germline lookup yields CDR1 LNHDA and CDR2 SQIVND (reference sequence). Study-level results: Only six AZD1222 recipients tested seropositive at baseline. It should be noted that donors were predominantly white British and more often female, and clonal diversity was possibly underestimated. Regions left unmutated in variants are reportedly the target of nearly half of spike-specific TCRs.

This specimen was peripheral blood, taken on day 0 of AZD1222 vaccination. This clonotype was sampled from an adult in good health. The V gene is TRBV19, the J gene TRBJ2-2; D is undetermined. The CDR3 bases are TGTGCCAGTACTCTCTGGTACACCGGGGAGCTGTTTTTT. Its protein product is CASTLWYTGELFF.